Below, one T cell receptor beta chain is given with its context. This specimen comes from a study of blood T cell repertoires in COVID-19. Study-wide background: COVID-19 samples collected from the United States, Italy and Spain covered acute and convalescent phases. T cells, B-cell-depleted T cells, or PBMCs provided the cDNA or gDNA that served as material.

Germline lookup yields CDR1 SGHAT and CDR2 FQNNGV. Trimming at V came to 4 bases and at J to 7 bases, leaving 8 bases not matched to a gene. The CDR3 is 14 amino acids. Per the authors' pipeline: Reference gene primers were amplified, and this amplification served to estimate nucleated cell counts. Sequencing used immunoSEQ multiplex PCR; TCRdb keeps in-frame clones, though not all of them. V and J calls and clone size are those listed in that table; D and trimming were worked out from the DNA. This table has about 200,000 clones, approximately 84% appearing once. This clonotype was sampled from a woman of 80 years or more with acute or convalescent COVID-19. The specimen was peripheral blood. The chain recombines TRBV11-2 with TRBJ2-7; 9 bases match TRBD1. The CDR3 loop reads CASSSGQGIWEQYF. In nucleotides, the CDR3 is TGTGCCAGCAGCTCCGGACAGGGGATATGGGAGCAGTACTTC. Filled out from reference TRBV11-2 and TRBJ2-7, the complete variable domain reads EAGVAQSPRYKIIEKRQSVAFWCNPISGHATLYWYQQILGQGPKLLIQFQNNGVVDDSQLPKDRFSAERLKGVDSTLKIQPAKLEDSAVYLCASSSGQGIWEQYFGPGTRLTVT.